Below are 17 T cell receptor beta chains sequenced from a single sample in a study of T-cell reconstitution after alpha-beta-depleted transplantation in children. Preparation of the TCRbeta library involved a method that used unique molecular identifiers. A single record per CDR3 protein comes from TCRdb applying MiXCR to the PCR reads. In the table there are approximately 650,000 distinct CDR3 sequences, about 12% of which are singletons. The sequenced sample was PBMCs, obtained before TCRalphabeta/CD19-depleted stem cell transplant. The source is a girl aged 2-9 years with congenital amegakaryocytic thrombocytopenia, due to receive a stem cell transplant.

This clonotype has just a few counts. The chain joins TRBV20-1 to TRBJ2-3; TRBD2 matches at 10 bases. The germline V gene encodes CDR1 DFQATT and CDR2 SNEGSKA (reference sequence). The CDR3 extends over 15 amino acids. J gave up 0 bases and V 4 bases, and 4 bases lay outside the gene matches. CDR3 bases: TGCAGTGCTATGACTAGCGGGCCCAGCACAGATACGCAGTATTTT. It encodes CSAMTSGPSTDTQYF.

This CDR3 is CASSPQGARYGEQYF. The CDR3 DNA is TGTGCCAGCAGCCCACAGGGCGCCCGCTACGGCGAGCAGTACTTC. J is TRBJ2-7 and V is TRBV13, with D perhaps matching TRBD1 (6 bases). The germline gives CDR1 PRHDT, CDR2 FYEKMQ (reference sequence). The CDR3 has 15 residues. V lost 5 bases to trimming and J lost 6 bases, with 20 bases between them. The full variable domain, its missing parts supplied by reference TRBV13 and TRBJ2-7, is AAGVIQSPRHLIKEKRETATLKCYPIPRHDTVYWYQQGPGQDPQFLISFYEKMQSDKGSIPDRFSAQQFSDYHSELNMSSLELGDSALYFCASSPQGARYGEQYFGPGTRLTVT.

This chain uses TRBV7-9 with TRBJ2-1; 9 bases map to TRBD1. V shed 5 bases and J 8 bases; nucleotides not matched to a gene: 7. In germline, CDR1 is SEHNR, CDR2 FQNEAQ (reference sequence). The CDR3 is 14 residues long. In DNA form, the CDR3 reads TGTGCCAGCAGCCCGGACAGGGGAATTTATGAGCAGTTCTTC. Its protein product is CASSPDRGIYEQFF.

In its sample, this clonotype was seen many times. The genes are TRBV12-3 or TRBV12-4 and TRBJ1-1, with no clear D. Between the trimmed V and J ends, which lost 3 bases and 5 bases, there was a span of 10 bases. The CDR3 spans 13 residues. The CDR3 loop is CASSLQLLTEAFF. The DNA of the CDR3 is TGTGCCAGCAGTTTGCAGCTATTGACTGAAGCTTTCTTT.

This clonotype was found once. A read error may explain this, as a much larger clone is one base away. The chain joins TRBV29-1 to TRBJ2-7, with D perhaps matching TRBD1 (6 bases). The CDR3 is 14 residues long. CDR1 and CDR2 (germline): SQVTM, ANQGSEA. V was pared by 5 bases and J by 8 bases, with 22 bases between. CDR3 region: CSVCPTGLSGKQYF. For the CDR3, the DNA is TGCAGCGTTTGCCCTACAGGGTTATCAGGCAAGCAGTACTTC.

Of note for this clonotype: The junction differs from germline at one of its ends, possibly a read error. The CDR3 spells CTSSSPLAPSGRSYNEQFF. The DNA of the CDR3 is TGTACCAGCAGTTCCCCGTTGGCGCCTAGCGGGCGCTCCTACAATGAGCAGTTCTTC. The rearrangement links TRBV12-3 or TRBV12-4 to TRBJ2-1; TRBD2 aligns across 8 bases. The length of the CDR3 is 19 residues.

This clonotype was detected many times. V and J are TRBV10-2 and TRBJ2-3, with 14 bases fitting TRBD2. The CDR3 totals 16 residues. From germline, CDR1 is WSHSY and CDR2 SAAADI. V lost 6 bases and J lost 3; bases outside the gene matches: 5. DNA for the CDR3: TGCGCCAGCAGAATGGGACTAGCGGGAGTAACAGATACGCAGTATTTT. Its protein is CASRMGLAGVTDTQYF.

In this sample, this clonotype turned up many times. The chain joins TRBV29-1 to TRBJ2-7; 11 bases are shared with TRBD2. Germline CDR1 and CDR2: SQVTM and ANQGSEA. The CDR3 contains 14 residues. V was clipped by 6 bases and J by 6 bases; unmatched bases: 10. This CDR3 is CSVSLAGGFREQYF. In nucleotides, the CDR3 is TGCAGCGTGAGTTTAGCGGGAGGGTTTCGCGAGCAGTACTTC.

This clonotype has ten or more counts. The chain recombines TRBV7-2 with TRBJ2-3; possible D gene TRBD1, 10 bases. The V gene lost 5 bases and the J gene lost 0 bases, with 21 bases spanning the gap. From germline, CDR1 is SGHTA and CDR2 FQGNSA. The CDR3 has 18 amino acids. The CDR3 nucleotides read TGTGCCAGCAGCCCTAGCGGGACAGGGGCACTTAGCACAGATACGCAGTATTTT. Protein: CASSPSGTGALSTDTQYF.

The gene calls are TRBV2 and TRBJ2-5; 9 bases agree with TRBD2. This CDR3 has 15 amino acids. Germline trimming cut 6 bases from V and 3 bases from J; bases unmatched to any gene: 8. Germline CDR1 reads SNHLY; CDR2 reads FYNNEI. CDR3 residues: CASRRQAGGEETQYF. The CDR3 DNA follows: TGTGCCAGCAGACGGCAAGCGGGAGGTGAAGAGACCCAGTACTTC.

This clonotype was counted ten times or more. Written as DNA, the CDR3 is TGTGCCAGCAGTCCATCCACAGGGAGCCTAGCCAAAAACATTCAGTACTTC. Translation: CASSPSTGSLAKNIQYF. The chain is built from TRBV28 and TRBJ2-4, with D tentatively TRBD1 (6 bases). V gave up 5 bases and J gave up 0 bases, with 17 bases separating them. There are 17 residues in the CDR3. Looked up from germline, CDR1 is MDHEN and CDR2 is SYDVKM.

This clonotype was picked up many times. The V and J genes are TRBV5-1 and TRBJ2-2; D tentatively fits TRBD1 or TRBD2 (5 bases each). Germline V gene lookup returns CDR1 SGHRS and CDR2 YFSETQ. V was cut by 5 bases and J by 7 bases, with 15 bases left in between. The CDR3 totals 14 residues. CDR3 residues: CASRRGEGIGELFF. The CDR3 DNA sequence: TGCGCCAGCAGACGGGGCGAGGGCATCGGGGAGCTGTTTTTT.

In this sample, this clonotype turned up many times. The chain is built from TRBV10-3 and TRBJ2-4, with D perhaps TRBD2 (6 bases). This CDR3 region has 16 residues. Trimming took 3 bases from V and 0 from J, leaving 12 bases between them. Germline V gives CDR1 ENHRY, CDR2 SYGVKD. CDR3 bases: TGTGCCATCAGTGAATCGGGGGATCTAGCCAAAAACATTCAGTACTTC. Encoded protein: CAISESGDLAKNIQYF.

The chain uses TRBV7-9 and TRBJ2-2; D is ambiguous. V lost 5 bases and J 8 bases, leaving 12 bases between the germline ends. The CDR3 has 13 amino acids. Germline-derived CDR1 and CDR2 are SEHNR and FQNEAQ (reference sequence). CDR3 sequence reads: CASSGRLGGELFF. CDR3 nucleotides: TGTGCCAGCAGCGGCCGGCTGGGTGGGGAGCTGTTTTTT.

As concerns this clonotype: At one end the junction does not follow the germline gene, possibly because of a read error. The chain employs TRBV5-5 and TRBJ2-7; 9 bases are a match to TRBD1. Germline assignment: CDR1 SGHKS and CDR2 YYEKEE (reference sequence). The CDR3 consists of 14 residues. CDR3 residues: CASGFGTGLSEQYF. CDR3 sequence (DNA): TGTGCCAGCGGCTTCGGGACAGGGCTCTCCGAGCAGTACTTC.

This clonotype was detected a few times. This CDR3 reads CSARDRIAGGPQFF. Here the CDR3 DNA reads TGCAGTGCTAGAGATCGGATTGCGGGAGGCCCCCAGTTCTTC. The V and J genes are TRBV20-1 and TRBJ2-1; TRBD2 aligns across 8 bases. Germline V gene lookup returns CDR1 DFQATT and CDR2 SNEGSKA (reference sequence). This CDR3 has 14 residues. Trimming removed 0 bases from V and 13 bases from J; junction bases left unmatched: 11.

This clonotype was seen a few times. The CDR3 nucleotides are TGTGCCAGCAGTTTAGCCCCTTCCTCTGGAAACACCATATATTTT. Translating it yields CASSLAPSSGNTIYF. The chain uses TRBV12-3 or TRBV12-4 and TRBJ1-3; no reliable D call. The CDR3 has 15 residues. Trimming stripped 0 bases from V and 0 bases from J, with 6 bases between.